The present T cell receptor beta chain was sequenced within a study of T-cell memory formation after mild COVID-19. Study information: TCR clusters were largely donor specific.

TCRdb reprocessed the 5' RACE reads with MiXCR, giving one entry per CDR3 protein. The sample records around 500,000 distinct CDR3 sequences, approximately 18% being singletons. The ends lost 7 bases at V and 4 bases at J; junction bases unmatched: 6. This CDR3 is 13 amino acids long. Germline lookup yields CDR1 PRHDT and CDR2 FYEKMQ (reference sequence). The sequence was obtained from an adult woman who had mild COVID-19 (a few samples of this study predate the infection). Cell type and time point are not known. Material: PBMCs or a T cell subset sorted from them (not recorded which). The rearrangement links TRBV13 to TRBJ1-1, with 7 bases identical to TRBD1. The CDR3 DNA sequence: TGTGCCAGCACAGGGGGGGGGCTCACTGAAGCTTTCTTT. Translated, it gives CASTGGGLTEAFF.